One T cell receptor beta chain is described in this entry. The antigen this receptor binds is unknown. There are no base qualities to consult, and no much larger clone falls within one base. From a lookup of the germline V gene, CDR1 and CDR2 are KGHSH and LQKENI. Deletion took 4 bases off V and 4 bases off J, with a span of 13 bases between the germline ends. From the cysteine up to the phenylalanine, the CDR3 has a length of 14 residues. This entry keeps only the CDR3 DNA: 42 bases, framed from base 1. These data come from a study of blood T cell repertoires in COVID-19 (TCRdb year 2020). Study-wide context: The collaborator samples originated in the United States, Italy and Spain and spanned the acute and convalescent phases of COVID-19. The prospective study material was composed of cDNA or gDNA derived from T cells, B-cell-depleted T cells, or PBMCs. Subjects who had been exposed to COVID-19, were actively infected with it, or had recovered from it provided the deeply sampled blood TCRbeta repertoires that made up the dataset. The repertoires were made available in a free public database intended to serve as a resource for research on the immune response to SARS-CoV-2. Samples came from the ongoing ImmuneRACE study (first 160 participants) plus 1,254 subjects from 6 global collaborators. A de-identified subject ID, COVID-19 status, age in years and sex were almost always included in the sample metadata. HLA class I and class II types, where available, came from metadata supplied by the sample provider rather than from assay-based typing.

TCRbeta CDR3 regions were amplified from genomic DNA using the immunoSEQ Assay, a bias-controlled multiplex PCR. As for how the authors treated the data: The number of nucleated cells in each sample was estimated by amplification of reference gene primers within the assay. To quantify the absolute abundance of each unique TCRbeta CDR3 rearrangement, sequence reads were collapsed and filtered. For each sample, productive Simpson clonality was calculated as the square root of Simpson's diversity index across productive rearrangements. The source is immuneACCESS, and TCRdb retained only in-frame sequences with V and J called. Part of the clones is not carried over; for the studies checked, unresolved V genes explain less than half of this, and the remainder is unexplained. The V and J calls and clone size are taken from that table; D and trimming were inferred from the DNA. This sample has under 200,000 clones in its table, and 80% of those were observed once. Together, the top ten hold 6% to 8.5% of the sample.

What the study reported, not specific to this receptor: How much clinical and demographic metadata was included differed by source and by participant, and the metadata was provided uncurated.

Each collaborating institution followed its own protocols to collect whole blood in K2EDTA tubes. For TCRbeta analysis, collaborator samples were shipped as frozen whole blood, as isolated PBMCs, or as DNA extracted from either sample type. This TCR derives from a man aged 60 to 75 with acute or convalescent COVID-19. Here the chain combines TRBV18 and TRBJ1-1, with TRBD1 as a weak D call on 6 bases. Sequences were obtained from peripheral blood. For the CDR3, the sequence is CASSLQGWRTEAFF. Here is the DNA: TGTGCCAGCTCACTACAGGGATGGCGCACTGAAGCTTTCTTT. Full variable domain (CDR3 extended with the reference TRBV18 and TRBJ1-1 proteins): NAGVMQNPRHLVRRRGQEARLRCSPMKGHSHVYWYRQLPEEGLKFMVYLQKENIIDESGMPKERFSAEFPKEGPSILRIQQVVRGDSAAYFCASSLQGWRTEAFFGQGTRLTVV.